This TCR beta chain was sequenced during a study of T-cell reconstitution after alpha-beta-depleted transplantation in children. Findings and caveats of the study: Newly made T cells mostly supplied T-cell counts and diversity one year after transplant. Recipient T cells and thymic progenitors that survived were the source of the high TCRbeta diversity seen at day 60 in some patients. Alpha-beta T cells about two months after transplant reportedly derived from several hundred expanded graft clones.

Germline V gives CDR1 DFQATT, CDR2 SNEGSKA (reference sequence). The V gene end was trimmed by 4 bases and the J gene end by 6 bases; junction bases not matched to a gene: 1. The CDR3 is made up of 14 amino acids. Unique molecular identifiers tagged the TCRbeta library. TCRdb itself ran the PCR reads through MiXCR, one entry per CDR3 protein. The table shows approximately 130,000 distinct CDR3 sequences, with roughly 10% occurring only once. The sample holds a few counts of this clonotype. Its specificity is not known. This TCR was recovered from a girl in the first two years of life who had a stem cell transplant for combined immunodeficiency, so the T cells may come from the graft donor. The specimen comprised PBMCs, mostly from graft donor cells, sampled 180 days after TCRalphabeta/CD19-depleted stem cell transplant. V usage is TRBV20-1 and J usage is TRBJ2-2, with TRBD2 matching 14 bases. The CDR3 loop is CSAMGLAGAGELFF. DNA for the CDR3: TGCAGTGCTATGGGACTAGCGGGGGCCGGGGAGCTGTTTTTT.